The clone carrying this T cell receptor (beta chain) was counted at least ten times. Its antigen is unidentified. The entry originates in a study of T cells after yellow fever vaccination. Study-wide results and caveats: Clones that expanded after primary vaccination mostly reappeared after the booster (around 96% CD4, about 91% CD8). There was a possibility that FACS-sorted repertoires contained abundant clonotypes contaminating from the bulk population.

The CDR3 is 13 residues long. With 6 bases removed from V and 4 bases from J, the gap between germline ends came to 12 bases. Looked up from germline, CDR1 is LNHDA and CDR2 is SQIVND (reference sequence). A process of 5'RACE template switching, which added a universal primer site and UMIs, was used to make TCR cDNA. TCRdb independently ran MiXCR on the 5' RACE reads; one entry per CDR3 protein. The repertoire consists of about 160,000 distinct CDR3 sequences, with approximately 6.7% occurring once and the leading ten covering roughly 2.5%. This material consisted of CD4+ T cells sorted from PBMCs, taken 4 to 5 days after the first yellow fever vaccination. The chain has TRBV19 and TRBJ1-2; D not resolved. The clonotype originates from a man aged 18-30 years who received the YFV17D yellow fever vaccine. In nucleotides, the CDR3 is TGTGCCAGTAGCCCCGACGGATCCTATGGCTACACCTTC. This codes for CASSPDGSYGYTF.